Listed below are T cell receptor beta chains from one sample, sequenced in a study of T cell repertoires in cytomegalovirus infection. TCRdb called the reads again in MiXCR, with one record for every CDR3 protein. The sample carries around 450,000 distinct CDR3 sequences, around 11% recorded once. The sequenced material came from PBMCs. Receptors were obtained from a human donor in good health (CMV status not recorded). Some clones in this sample may be carry-over from other donors' samples. Each CDR3 is given with its conserved first and last residue. D genes are given only for firm matches. Expanded clones get a size class; other rows say once, few or many, or leave the size out.

TRBJ1-4	TRBV9	15	many	.	CASSVQGLGNEKLFF	TGTGCCAGCAGCGTTCAAGGGTTGGGGAATGAAAAACTGTTTTTT
TRBJ2-3	TRBV19	11	few	.	CASSMPGTQYF	TGTGCCAGTAGTATGCCCGGTACGCAGTATTTT
TRBJ2-7	TRBV3-1	15	many	.	CASSQSLSNPYEQYF	TGTGCCAGCAGCCAATCTTTGTCAAATCCCTACGAGCAGTACTTC
TRBJ2-2	TRBV19	15	many	TRBD2	CASRKLAGPTGELFF	TGTGCCAGTAGGAAACTAGCGGGACCCACCGGGGAGCTGTTTTTT
TRBJ2-2	TRBV28	15	many	TRBD2	CASSSSGRGTGELFF	TGTGCCAGCAGCAGTAGCGGGAGAGGCACCGGGGAGCTGTTTTTT
TRBJ1-5	TRBV29-1	10	.	.	CSVGDQPQHF	TGCAGCGTTGGGGATCAGCCCCAGCATTTT
TRBJ1-3	TRBV6-5	15	few	.	CASSYSVGVGNTIYF	TGTGCCAGCAGTTACTCGGTTGGAGTTGGAAACACCATATATTTT
TRBJ2-5	TRBV6-1	14	many	.	CASSSGGIQETQYF	TGTGCCAGCAGCTCCGGAGGGATACAAGAGACCCAGTACTTC
TRBJ2-1	TRBV6-2/TRBV6-3	16	.	TRBD2	CASSYVSSGGPNEQFF	TGTGCCAGCAGTTACGTCTCTAGCGGGGGGCCCAATGAGCAGTTCTTC
TRBJ1-2	TRBV28	15	few	TRBD1	CASSPRTGWSYGYTF	TGTGCCAGCAGTCCACGGACAGGCTGGAGCTATGGCTACACCTTC